This T cell receptor (beta chain) was sequenced during a study of immune cell composition in non-small cell lung cancer. Sequenced by immunoSEQ multiplex PCR; TCRdb stores in-frame clones only, minus some. The sample has under 4,000 clones; 65% to 85% are singletons. The TCR was taken from a human donor with non-small cell lung cancer. Sequences were obtained from lung tumor tissue.

The CDR3 region has the DNA TGTGCCAGCAGTGAAGGGGCGGGAGGTTATGAGCAGTTCTTC. It specifies CASSEGAGGYEQFF. V is TRBV6-1 and J is TRBJ2-1; 8 bases align to TRBD2. The CDR3 totals 14 residues. CDR1 MNHNS and CDR2 SASEGT come from the germline V gene. The ends lost 1 base at V and 8 bases at J; junction bases unmatched: 4.